One sample yielded the 9 T cell receptor beta chains listed below, sequenced in a study of CD8 T cells in Susac syndrome. The RNA input was roughly 0.45 to 1 ug, and it was reverse transcribed with random hexamers. TCRdb called the immunoSEQ multiplex PCR reads again in MiXCR, with one record for every CDR3 protein. The sample has around 200,000 distinct CDR3 sequences, approximately 95% seen once. Sequenced sample: CD4+ T cells from PBMCs. Source of these receptors: a human donor with multiple sclerosis.

V gene TRBV3-1 combines with J gene TRBJ1-5; a weak D match, TRBD1 (6 bases). V was clipped by 2 bases and J by 7 bases, with 12 bases between them. Germline V gene data show CDR1 as LGHDT and CDR2 as YNNKEL (reference sequence). The CDR3 has 14 residues. The CDR3 protein is CASSQRGRGQPQHF. The CDR3 DNA reads as TGTGCCAGCAGCCAAAGGGGGAGAGGCCAGCCCCAGCATTTT.

The chain is built from TRBV5-8 and TRBJ2-4; D ambiguous. V lost 0 bases, J lost 7 bases, and 17 bases lay in between. The CDR3 extends over 16 amino acids. CDR1 and CDR2 from the germline V gene are SGHTS and YDEGEE. For the CDR3, the DNA is TGTGCCAGCAGCTTGGGGGTCCTACCGATCGGGAACATTCAGTACTTC. Protein sequence: CASSLGVLPIGNIQYF.

Regarding this clonotype: The junction departs from germline at one end; a sequencing error may be responsible. The chain is built from TRBV20-1 and TRBJ1-6, with 9 bases that match TRBD1. The germline V gene has CDR1 DFQATT and CDR2 SNEGSKA (reference sequence). This CDR3 is 16 amino acids long. This CDR3 reads CSARLTGGRYSSPLHF. In DNA form, the CDR3 reads TGCAGTGCTAGACTAACAGGGGGCAGGTATAGTTCACCCCTCCACTTT.

The rearrangement joins TRBV2 to TRBJ1-6, with D perhaps TRBD1 (5 bases). V dropped 5 bases and J dropped 15 bases, with 20 bases sitting between them. The CDR3 consists of 14 residues. CDR1 is SNHLY, CDR2 FYNNEI, per germline. Written as DNA, the CDR3 is TGTGCCAGCAGTTACCGAGACGGGGGAAGGGGCCTCCACTTT. Protein sequence: CASSYRDGGRGLHF.

V gene TRBV29-1 combines with J gene TRBJ1-2; D might be TRBD1 (6 bases). The CDR3 totals 11 residues. The V end was cut by 7 bases, the J end by 4 bases, with 10 bases between. The V gene's germline CDR1 is SQVTM and CDR2 ANQGSEA. The CDR3 loop is CSGGGLYGYTF. CDR3 coding DNA: TGCAGCGGGGGGGGCCTCTATGGCTACACCTTC.

This chain uses TRBV30 with TRBJ2-5; the D gene is possibly TRBD2 (6 bases). CDR3 length equals 15 residues. CDR1 is GTSNPN and CDR2 is SVGIG in the germline V gene (reference sequence). Trimming removed 2 bases at V and 2 bases at J, with 15 bases between. CDR3: CAWSLQAGRQETQYF. For the CDR3, the DNA is TGTGCCTGGAGTCTGCAGGCGGGACGACAAGAGACCCAGTACTTC.

The chain combines TRBV20-1 with TRBJ2-4, with D possibly being TRBD2 (6 bases). Trimming took off 6 bases at V and 0 bases at J, with 9 bases between the two ends. CDR1 and CDR2 from the germline V gene are DFQATT and SNEGSKA (reference sequence). There are 13 residues in the CDR3. The CDR3 region has the DNA TGCAGTGCAAGTAGCGGAGCCAAAAACATTCAGTACTTC. Protein: CSASSGAKNIQYF.

This clonotype was seen only a few times. The V call is TRBV5-4, the J call TRBJ2-7; TRBD1 or TRBD2 may be the D gene (5 bases each). This CDR3 is built from 15 residues. CDR1 is SGHNT and CDR2 is YYREEE in the germline V gene (reference sequence). V was trimmed by 0 bases and J by 3 bases, leaving 13 bases between them. The CDR3 DNA follows: TGTGCCAGCAGCTTGGACCCCATGGGGGACTACGAGCAGTACTTC. This codes for CASSLDPMGDYEQYF. The variable domain in full, with the rest retrieved from reference TRBV5-4 and TRBJ2-7, is ETGVTQSPTHLIKTRGQQVTLRCSSQSGHNTVSWYQQALGQGPQFIFQYYREEENGRGNFPPRFSGLQFPNYSSELNVNALELDDSALYLCASSLDPMGDYEQYFGPGTRLTVT.

In DNA, the CDR3 is TGTGCCTGGAGCCCCATGGACCTCTATGGCTACACCTTC. This translates into CAWSPMDLYGYTF. The chain links TRBV30 to TRBJ1-2; D is uncertain. In germline, CDR1 is GTSNPN, CDR2 SVGIG (reference sequence). Trimming pared 3 bases from V and 4 bases from J, leaving 12 bases between. The CDR3 is made up of 13 amino acids.